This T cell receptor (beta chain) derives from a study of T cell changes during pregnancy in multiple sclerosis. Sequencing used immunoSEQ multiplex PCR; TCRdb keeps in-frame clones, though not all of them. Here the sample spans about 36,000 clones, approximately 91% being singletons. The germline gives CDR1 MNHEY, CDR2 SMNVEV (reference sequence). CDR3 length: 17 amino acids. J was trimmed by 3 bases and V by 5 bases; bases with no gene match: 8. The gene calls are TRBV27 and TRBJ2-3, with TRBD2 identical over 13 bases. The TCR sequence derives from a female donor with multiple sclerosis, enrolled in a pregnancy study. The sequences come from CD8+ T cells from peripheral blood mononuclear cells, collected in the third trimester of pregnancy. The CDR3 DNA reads TGTGCCAGCAGTCCCGGCCCGGGACTAGCGGGGACAGATACGCAGTATTTT. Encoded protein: CASSPGPGLAGTDTQYF.